What follows are 19 T cell receptor beta chains derived from one specimen sequenced in a study of T cell clones after liver transplantation. TCRdb's copy holds only in-frame clones and misses some; the assay was immunoSEQ multiplex PCR. This table holds 45,000 to 55,000 clones, roughly 83% found once. The sequences come from CD4+ T cells from blood, collected before liver transplant. Receptor source: a human donor who received a liver transplant.

The V and J genes are TRBV5-8 and TRBJ2-5; no clear D gene. Germline CDR1 reads SGHTS; CDR2 reads YDEGEE. Trimming shortened V by 0 bases and J by 5 bases, and 8 bases separated the two germline ends. This CDR3 comprises 13 residues. This CDR3 is CASSLAPLETQYF. CDR3 nucleotides: TGTGCCAGCAGCTTGGCGCCTTTGGAGACCCAGTACTTC.

The V and J genes are TRBV7-9 and TRBJ1-1, with 8 bases matching TRBD1. V trimming: 5 bases; J trimming: 5 bases; junction bases outside the gene matches: 4. Germline CDR1 is SEHNR and CDR2 is FQNEAQ (reference sequence). The CDR3 is 13 amino acids. The CDR3 nucleotides read TGTGCCAGCAGCGGGACAGGAGGGACTGAAGCTTTCTTT. It yields the protein CASSGTGGTEAFF.

In this sample, this clone turned up a few times. The chain links TRBV4-1 to TRBJ1-5, with a weak D call TRBD1 (5 bases). The CDR3 contains 15 residues. Germline-derived CDR1 and CDR2 are MGHRA and YSYEKL. Deletions cut 1 base from V and 4 bases from J, with 11 bases between. This chain's CDR3 is CASSQGRGNNQPQHF. CDR3 bases: TGCGCCAGCAGCCAAGGCCGGGGGAATAATCAGCCCCAGCATTTT.

V and J are TRBV5-1 and TRBJ1-4; TRBD1 is a possible D gene (6 bases). The ends were cut back, 0 bases at V and 1 base at J, with 10 bases in the middle. The CDR3 has 16 amino acids. Germline V gene lookup returns CDR1 SGHRS and CDR2 YFSETQ. The CDR3 loop is CASSLDRVETNEKLFF. The CDR3 DNA follows: TGCGCCAGCAGCTTGGACAGGGTAGAAACTAATGAAAAACTGTTTTTT.

The V and J genes are TRBV7-3 and TRBJ2-1; 7 bases fit TRBD2. The CDR3 consists of 16 residues. The V gene end was trimmed by 4 bases and the J gene end by 3 bases; junction bases not matched to a gene: 9. Germline V CDR1 and CDR2: SGHTA, FQGTGA. In DNA form, the CDR3 reads TGTGCCAGCAGCTGGCTACCTAGCGGACGCTACAATGAGCAGTTCTTC. Translating gives CASSWLPSGRYNEQFF.

This chain uses TRBV18 with TRBJ1-6, with no clear D. Germline CDR1 reads KGHSH; CDR2 reads LQKENI. V lost 3 bases, J lost 6 bases, and 9 bases lay in between. The CDR3 is 14 amino acids. The CDR3 protein is CASSPSQVNSPLHF. For the CDR3, the DNA is TGTGCCAGCTCACCGAGTCAAGTTAATTCACCCCTCCACTTT.

The chain carries TRBV5-4 and TRBJ2-7; D gene ambiguous. The CDR3 is 13 residues long. Trimming took 0 bases from V and 9 from J, leaving 13 bases between them. Germline assignment: CDR1 SGHNT and CDR2 YYREEE (reference sequence). CDR3 amino acids: CASSLGPTWGQYF. The CDR3 DNA reads as TGTGCCAGCAGCTTGGGACCCACATGGGGGCAGTACTTC.

V and J are TRBV7-2 and TRBJ1-4; D gene ambiguous. V was clipped by 3 bases and J by 4 bases, with 12 bases between them. The CDR3 totals 15 residues. Looked up from germline, CDR1 is SGHTA and CDR2 is FQGNSA. CDR3 protein: CASSFGRDRNEKLFF. CDR3 bases: TGTGCCAGCAGCTTCGGACGGGATCGTAATGAAAAACTGTTTTTT.

The chain joins TRBV10-3 to TRBJ2-3; 9 nucleotides agree with TRBD1. With 10 bases clipped from V and 1 base from J, the junction kept 9 bases outside the gene matches. CDR1 and CDR2 from the germline V gene are ENHRY and SYGVKD. The CDR3 covers 15 residues. The CDR3 reads CATQGRDRGTDTQYF. CDR3 DNA sequence: TGTGCCACTCAAGGGAGGGACAGGGGCACAGATACGCAGTATTTT.

The V gene is TRBV5-4, the J gene TRBJ2-5; D remains unclear. V dropped 6 bases and J dropped 4 bases, with 7 bases sitting between them. Germline loops: CDR1 SGHNT, CDR2 YYREEE (reference sequence). The CDR3 consists of 11 residues. The CDR3 sequence is CASTAAETQYF. CDR3 coding DNA: TGTGCCAGCACGGCCGCAGAGACCCAGTACTTC. The variable domain in full, with the rest retrieved from reference TRBV5-4 and TRBJ2-5, is ETGVTQSPTHLIKTRGQQVTLRCSSQSGHNTVSWYQQALGQGPQFIFQYYREEENGRGNFPPRFSGLQFPNYSSELNVNALELDDSALYLCASTAAETQYFGPGTRLLVL.

Here the CDR3 DNA reads TGTGCCAGCAGCCCCCCAGCGTCGGACACTGAAGCTTTCTTT. Protein sequence: CASSPPASDTEAFF. V is TRBV9 and J is TRBJ1-1; D is undetermined. In germline, CDR1 is SGDLS, CDR2 YYNGEE. CDR3 length: 14 amino acids. V was trimmed by 4 bases and J by 3 bases, leaving 13 bases between them.

The chain links TRBV18 to TRBJ2-2; no reliable D call. V was cut by 3 bases and J by 4 bases, with 12 bases left in between. CDR1 KGHSH and CDR2 LQKENI come from the germline V gene. The CDR3 consists of 15 residues. CDR3 in amino acids: CASSPLLMVTGELFF. CDR3 nucleotides: TGTGCCAGCTCACCCCTGTTAATGGTCACCGGGGAGCTGTTTTTT.

V is TRBV4-2 and J is TRBJ2-7, with 7 bases identical to TRBD2. CDR1 LGHNA and CDR2 YNFKEQ come from the germline V gene. The J segment lost 6 bases and the V segment lost 1 base, leaving 12 bases of the junction unmatched. This CDR3 has 16 residues. The CDR3 bases are TGTGCCAGCAGCCAAGGTCCGGGCGGGAGAGGGACCGAGCAGTACTTC. This codes for CASSQGPGGRGTEQYF.

The chain has TRBV7-9 and TRBJ1-6; D unresolved. This CDR3 region has 14 residues. Trimming left V 11 bases short and J 5 bases short, with 16 bases between. Germline CDR1 is SEHNR and CDR2 is FQNEAQ (reference sequence). The CDR3 here is CAGTKLDHNSPLHF. The DNA of the CDR3 is TGTGCCGGAACCAAACTAGACCATAATTCACCCCTCCACTTT.

This chain connects TRBV27 to TRBJ2-1; D possibly corresponds to TRBD2 (6 bases). The V gene's germline CDR1 is MNHEY and CDR2 SMNVEV (reference sequence). The CDR3 consists of 15 residues. V dropped 6 bases and J dropped 0 bases, with 12 bases sitting between them. Here the CDR3 DNA reads TGTGCCAGCAGCTCGGGAGACCTCTCCTACAATGAGCAGTTCTTC. Protein: CASSSGDLSYNEQFF.

The J gene is TRBJ2-7, the V gene TRBV6-1, with D hard to call. The CDR3 loop spans 10 amino acids. V lost 2 bases and J 5 bases, leaving 1 base between the germline ends. Germline V lookup: CDR1 MNHNS, CDR2 SASEGT. CDR3 DNA: TGTGCCAGCAGTGAACACGAGCAGTACTTC. It encodes CASSEHEQYF.

This chain links TRBV11-2 with TRBJ1-6; 8 bases are a match to TRBD1. The length of the CDR3 is 15 residues. CDR1 and CDR2 from the germline V gene are SGHAT and FQNNGV. V dropped 3 bases and J dropped 7; count of bases not matched to a gene: 5. DNA for the CDR3: TGTGCCAGCAGCTTTGGACAGGGACTGAATTCACCCCTCCACTTT. Its translation is CASSFGQGLNSPLHF.

J is TRBJ2-1 and V is TRBV29-1; TRBD2 matches 12 bases. Unmatched junction bases numbered 5, after V lost 8 bases and J lost 0 bases. There are 15 residues in the CDR3. CDR1 SQVTM and CDR2 ANQGSEA come from the germline V gene. CDR3 in amino acids: CSIRTSGNSYNEQFF. The CDR3 DNA is TGCAGCATTCGGACTAGCGGGAACTCCTACAATGAGCAGTTCTTC.

The CDR3 protein is CASTPTGGSGTEAFF. DNA for the CDR3: TGTGCCAGCACACCGACCGGGGGTTCGGGCACTGAAGCTTTCTTT. This chain uses TRBV7-9 with TRBJ1-1, with a tentative D call TRBD1 (5 bases). V was clipped by 7 bases and J by 4 bases, with 19 bases between them. This CDR3 has 15 residues. CDR1 SEHNR and CDR2 FQNEAQ come from the germline V gene (reference sequence).